This record looks at one TCR beta chain sequence and its context. The junction differs from germline at one of its ends, possibly a read error. Germline CDR1 reads SSHAT; CDR2 reads FNYEAQ (reference sequence). The CDR3 is 13 amino acids. PCR was run on genomic DNA. Multiplex PCR with 30 forward and 13 reverse primers amplified the TCR beta CDR3. TCRdb ran MiXCR on the multiplex PCR reads and lists one entry per CDR3 protein. The table has 250,000 to 300,000 distinct CDR3 sequences, approximately 45% seen once; the top ten hold roughly 15%. These data come from a study of type 1 and type 2 diabetes patients. Study-wide background: T cells were magnetically sorted from PBMCs as CD4+ or CD8+ subsets.

Specimen: peripheral blood mononuclear cells (PBMCs). The gene calls are TRBV7-7 and TRBJ1-1; D not certain. This receptor was taken from a man younger than 35 with type 2 diabetes. The CDR3 bases are TGTGCTAGCAGCTTCGATCGTTCGGCATCAGCTTTCTTT. Protein sequence: CASSFDRSASAFF.